This T cell receptor beta chain originates from a study of shared clonotypes between healthy human individuals. Study-level points and caveats: Limitation of the genetic and exposure-history diversity represented came from the few donors.

This clone was counted only a few times. No antigen is known for it. V trimming: 5 bases; J trimming: 3 bases; junction bases outside the gene matches: 9. CDR3 length equals 17 residues. From germline, CDR1 is SGHTA and CDR2 FQGNSA. The genomic DNA of each subset was split evenly across several immunoSEQ plates. Only in-frame clones appear in the TCRdb table, and some are missing; sequencing was by immunoSEQ multiplex PCR. The sample comprises about 510,000 clones, around 74% of which are singletons, and approximately 13% rests with the top ten. The sequenced material came from PBMCs. The chain uses TRBV7-2 and TRBJ2-3, with 12 bases identical to TRBD2. The source of this sequence is a woman in her 40s in good health. Some clones in this sample may be carry-over from other donors' samples. CDR3 sequence (DNA): TGTGCCAGCAGCACCTGGACTAGCGGGGTGGGAACAGATACGCAGTATTTT. Its protein is CASSTWTSGVGTDTQYF.